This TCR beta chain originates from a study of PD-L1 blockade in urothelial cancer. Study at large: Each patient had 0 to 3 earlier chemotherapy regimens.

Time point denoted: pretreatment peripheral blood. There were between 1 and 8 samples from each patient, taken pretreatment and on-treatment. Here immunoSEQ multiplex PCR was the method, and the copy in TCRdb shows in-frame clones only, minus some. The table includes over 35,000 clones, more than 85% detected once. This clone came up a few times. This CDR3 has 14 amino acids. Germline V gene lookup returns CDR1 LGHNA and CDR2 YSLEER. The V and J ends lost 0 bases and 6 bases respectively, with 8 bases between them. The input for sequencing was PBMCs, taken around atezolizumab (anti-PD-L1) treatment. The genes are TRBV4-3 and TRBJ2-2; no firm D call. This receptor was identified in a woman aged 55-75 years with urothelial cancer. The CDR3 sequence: CASSQDARAGELFF. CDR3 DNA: TGCGCCAGCAGCCAAGATGCCCGGGCCGGGGAGCTGTTTTTT.